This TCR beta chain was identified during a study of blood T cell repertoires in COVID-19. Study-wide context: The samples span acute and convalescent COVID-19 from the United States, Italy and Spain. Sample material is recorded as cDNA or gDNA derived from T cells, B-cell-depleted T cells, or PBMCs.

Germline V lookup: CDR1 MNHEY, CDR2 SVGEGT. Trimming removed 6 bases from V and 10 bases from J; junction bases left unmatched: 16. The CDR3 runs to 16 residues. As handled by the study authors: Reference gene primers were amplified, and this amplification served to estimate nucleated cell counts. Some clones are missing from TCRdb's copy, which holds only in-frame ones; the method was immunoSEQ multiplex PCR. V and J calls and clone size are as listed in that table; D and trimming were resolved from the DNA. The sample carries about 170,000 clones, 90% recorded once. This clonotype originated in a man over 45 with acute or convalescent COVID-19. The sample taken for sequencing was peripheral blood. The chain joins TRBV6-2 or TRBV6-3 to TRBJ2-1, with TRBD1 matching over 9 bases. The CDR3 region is CASSQGGTGPLREQFF. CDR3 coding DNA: TGTGCCAGCAGCCAAGGTGGGACAGGGCCTCTCCGGGAGCAGTTCTTC.